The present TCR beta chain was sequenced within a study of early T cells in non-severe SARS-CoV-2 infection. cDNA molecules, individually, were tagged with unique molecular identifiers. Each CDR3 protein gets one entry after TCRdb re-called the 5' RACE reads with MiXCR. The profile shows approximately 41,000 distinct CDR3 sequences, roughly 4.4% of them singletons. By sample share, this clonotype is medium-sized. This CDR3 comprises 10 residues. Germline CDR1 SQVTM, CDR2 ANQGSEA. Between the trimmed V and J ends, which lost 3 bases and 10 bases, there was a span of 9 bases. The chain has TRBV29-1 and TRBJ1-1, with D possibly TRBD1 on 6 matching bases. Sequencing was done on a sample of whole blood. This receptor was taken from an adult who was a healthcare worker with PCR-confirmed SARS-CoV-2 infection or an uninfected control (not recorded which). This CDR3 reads CSVDQGRAFF. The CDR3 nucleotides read TGCAGCGTTGATCAGGGGAGAGCTTTCTTT. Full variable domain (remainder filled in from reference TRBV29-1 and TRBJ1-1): SAVISQKPSRDICQRGTSLTIQCQVDSQVTMMFWYRQQPGQSLTLIATANQGSEATYESGFVIDKFPISRPNLTFSTLTVSNMSPEDSSIYLCSVDQGRAFFGQGTRLTVV.